This T cell receptor beta chain came from a study of OX40 agonist ivuxolimab in advanced cancers. Germline loops: CDR1 SEHNR, CDR2 FQNEAQ (reference sequence). The J segment lost 0 bases and the V segment lost 5 bases, leaving 8 bases of the junction unmatched. The CDR3 loop spans 18 amino acids. Study-wide points: Among the least clonally expanded were partial responders at 0.1-3.0 mg/kg.

Method: immunoSEQ multiplex PCR; TCRdb's copy keeps in-frame clones and lacks some. The sample has tens of thousands of clones, 79% seen once. As to this clone: What it recognizes is unknown.

The clonotype was recovered from an adult with an advanced solid tumor such as melanoma, head and neck, liver or kidney cancer. The chain has TRBV7-9 and TRBJ2-3, with 13 nucleotides matching TRBD2. The input for sequencing was CD4+ or CD8+ T cells sorted from blood, taken in a trial of the OX40 agonist ivuxolimab. CDR3 coding DNA: TGTGCCAGCAGCCTGACTAGCGGGGGGCCCTTTAGCACAGATACGCAGTATTTT. Its translation is CASSLTSGGPFSTDTQYF.